This T cell receptor (beta chain) was sequenced in a study of ipilimumab plus nivolumab after autologous stem cell transplantation. Patients got ipilimumab 1 mg/kg beginning 14 to 28 days post-transplant. Patients received nivolumab 3 mg/kg at weeks 1, 4, 7, 10, then fortnightly to week 26. Measured with immunoSEQ multiplex PCR; TCRdb has only the in-frame clones, and not every one. The sample yields 20,000 to 25,000 clones, over 65% seen once. This receptor was identified in a male donor with diffuse large B-cell lymphoma. The material sequenced was PBMCs, taken in a trial of ipilimumab plus nivolumab as post-transplant consolidation.

The CDR3 sequence is CASTRTGFVRVTEAFF. The DNA for the CDR3 is TGCGCCAGCACTCGGACAGGCTTTGTCAGGGTCACTGAAGCTTTCTTT. The rearrangement joins TRBV4-1 to TRBJ1-1; TRBD1 matches at 7 bases. Looked up from germline, CDR1 is MGHRA and CDR2 is YSYEKL. The CDR3 is 16 amino acids. Trimming removed 7 bases from V and 4 bases from J; junction bases left unmatched: 15.